The rows below give T cell receptor beta chains drawn from one sample of a study of T cell repertoires in cytomegalovirus infection. TCRdb re-derived calls from the reads in MiXCR, one entry per CDR3 protein. The sample lists approximately 140,000 distinct CDR3 sequences; 5% to 6.5% were seen once. Sequenced sample: PBMCs. Receptors originate from a human donor in good health (CMV status not recorded). Some clones in this sample may be carry-over from other donors' samples. Both conserved end residues are part of each CDR3. A D gene is named only where the DNA matches it firmly. Size is omitted from some rows. Given values are once, few, many or a class for expanded clones.

v_gene	j_gene	d_gene	abundance	CDR3aa	CDR3nt
TRBV7-3	TRBJ2-1	TRBD2	many	CASSLPGLAGGNEQFF	TGTGCCAGCAGCCTACCGGGCCTAGCGGGGGGAAATGAGCAGTTCTTC
TRBV20-1	TRBJ1-1	.	many	CSARDQKAYFSEAFF	TGCAGTGCTAGAGATCAAAAGGCGTACTTTTCTGAAGCTTTCTTT
TRBV7-4	TRBJ2-5	.	many	CASSFELATRETQYF	TGTGCCAGCAGCTTCGAACTAGCAACTCGGGAGACCCAGTACTTC
TRBV7-2	TRBJ2-1	.	many	CASSLAPINGGNEQFF	TGTGCCAGCAGCTTAGCTCCGATTAATGGGGGGAATGAGCAGTTCTTC
TRBV29-1	TRBJ1-2	.	few	CSVAGAGGYTF	TGCAGCGTTGCGGGGGCGGGGGGCTACACCTTC
TRBV29-1	TRBJ2-2	.	many	CSVVVTGELFF	TGCAGCGTGGTAGTCACCGGGGAGCTGTTTTTT
TRBV28	TRBJ2-1	TRBD1	many	CAQGQGRNNEQFF	TGTGCCCAGGGACAGGGTCGCAACAATGAGCAGTTCTTC
TRBV4-1	TRBJ1-5	.	few	CASSPRPPPLVEPQHF	TGCGCCAGCAGCCCCAGACCCCCTCCGTTGGTGGAACCCCAGCATTTT
TRBV6-1	TRBJ1-5	.	many	CASKRGQLNQPQHF	TGTGCCAGCAAACGAGGGCAGCTCAATCAGCCCCAGCATTTT
TRBV7-9	TRBJ2-7	TRBD1	many	CASSTQRGQGDEQYF	TGTGCCAGCAGCACCCAAAGGGGACAGGGAGACGAGCAGTACTTC
TRBV28	TRBJ2-7	.	many	CASTPRGYEQYF	TGTGCCAGCACCCCAAGGGGCTACGAGCAGTACTTC
TRBV7-9	TRBJ2-7	TRBD2	many	CASSPPRRGVYEQYF	TGTGCCAGCAGCCCCCCCCGGCGGGGGGTCTACGAGCAGTACTTC
TRBV28	TRBJ2-7	.	many	CASSGGGTPGREQYF	TGTGCCAGCAGCGGGGGAGGGACACCGGGGCGCGAGCAGTACTTC
TRBV20-1	TRBJ2-5	.	many	CSARDLDRQETQYF	TGCAGTGCTAGAGATCTAGACAGACAAGAGACCCAGTACTTC
TRBV20-1	TRBJ2-5	.	few	CSAIVLGQGETQYF	TGCAGTGCAATCGTTCTTGGACAAGGGGAGACCCAGTACTTC
TRBV7-2	TRBJ2-1	.	many	CASSSPGLRVEQFF	TGTGCCAGCAGCTCCCCGGGACTCCGGGTTGAGCAGTTCTTC
TRBV5-1	TRBJ2-2	TRBD1	few	CASSLPDRGLSTGELFF	TGCGCCAGCAGCTTGCCGGACAGGGGGTTAAGCACCGGGGAGCTGTTTTTT
TRBV20-1	TRBJ2-5	.	many	CSARDYRAETQYF	TGCAGTGCTAGAGATTACAGGGCTGAGACCCAGTACTTC
TRBV7-2	TRBJ1-5	.	many	CASSLRGGRGSNQPQHF	TGTGCCAGCAGCTTACGGGGGGGCAGGGGATCCAATCAGCCCCAGCATTTT
TRBV5-5	TRBJ2-7	.	many	CASSLLFYEQYF	TGTGCCAGCAGCTTACTTTTCTACGAGCAGTACTTC
TRBV29-1	TRBJ2-3	.	.	CSVEQSSTDTQYF	TGCAGCGTTGAACAATCATCCACAGATACGCAGTATTTT
TRBV20-1	TRBJ2-5	.	many	CSASGLSTAGHRITQYF	TGCAGTGCTTCCGGGTTATCGACGGCGGGACACCGCATAACCCAGTACTTC
TRBV11-2	TRBJ2-7	.	many	CASSPVGGAYEQYF	TGTGCCAGCAGCCCCGTTGGGGGCGCCTACGAGCAGTACTTC
TRBV29-1	TRBJ2-1	.	few	CSVSKTGGYNEQFF	TGCAGCGTGTCAAAGACCGGCGGCTACAATGAGCAGTTCTTC
TRBV19	TRBJ2-3	.	many	CASKGHDTQYF	TGTGCCAGTAAGGGGCACGATACGCAGTATTTT
TRBV20-1	TRBJ2-1	TRBD1	.	CSAPDRGPYNEQFF	TGCAGTGCTCCGGACAGGGGGCCCTACAATGAGCAGTTCTTC
TRBV28	TRBJ2-7	TRBD1	many	CASSLGTGLYEQYF	TGTGCCAGCAGTTTAGGGACAGGTCTCTACGAGCAGTACTTC
TRBV28	TRBJ2-2	.	many	CASSLFTGELFF	TGTGCCAGCAGTTTATTTACCGGGGAGCTGTTTTTT
TRBV19	TRBJ1-1	TRBD1	many	CASSDRVAEAFF	TGTGCCAGTAGCGACAGGGTTGCTGAAGCTTTCTTT